This T cell receptor beta chain was identified in a study of blood T cell repertoires in COVID-19. At the level of the study: The samples span acute and convalescent COVID-19 from the United States, Italy and Spain. Sample material is recorded as cDNA or gDNA derived from T cells, B-cell-depleted T cells, or PBMCs.

Original processing methods: The authors estimated nucleated cell counts from reference gene primer amplification. Method: immunoSEQ multiplex PCR; TCRdb's copy keeps in-frame clones and lacks some. D and trimming come from the DNA, and the V and J calls and clone size come from that table. There are 250,000 to 300,000 clones in the sample; around four fifths occur only once, and approximately 5.3% lies in the top ten. The sequenced material came from peripheral blood. This receptor was identified in a man older than 75 with acute or convalescent COVID-19.

The CDR3 sequence is CASSLGDRQANYGYTF. The DNA of the CDR3 is TGCGCCAGCAGCTTGGGGGACAGGCAAGCTAACTATGGCTACACCTTC. The chain has TRBV5-1 and TRBJ1-2; 8 positions match TRBD1. CDR1 is SGHRS, CDR2 YFSETQ, per germline. V dropped 0 bases and J dropped 0; count of bases not matched to a gene: 4. The CDR3 length is 16 residues.